The 12 T cell receptor beta chains below all came from one sample that was sequenced in a study of molecular identifiers for immune sequencing clone quantification. TCRdb called the PCR reads again in MiXCR, with one record for every CDR3 protein. The sample shows tens of thousands of distinct CDR3 sequences, approximately 17% of them seen only once. The sample comprised naive CD8+ T cells from blood, with Jurkat cell RNA spiked in. Indicated subset: FACS-sorted CD8+CD4-CCR7+CD45RA+ naive T cells. Receptors were obtained from a human donor in good health. Some libraries in this study had Jurkat cell RNA spiked in.

This clonotype was observed many times. CDR3 in DNA: TGTGCCAGCAGCCATGCCACCGGGACGGAAAAAGAGACCCAGTACTTC. Its protein product is CASSHATGTEKETQYF. The genes are TRBV7-9 and TRBJ2-5, with D perhaps assigned TRBD1 or TRBD2 (5 bases each). Per the germline V gene, CDR1 is SEHNR and CDR2 is FQNEAQ (reference sequence). The CDR3 spans 16 residues. Trimming shortened V by 5 bases and J by 3 bases, and 19 bases separated the two germline ends.

In its sample, this clonotype was seen many times. This chain joins TRBV15 and TRBJ2-1; 7 nucleotides align to TRBD2. In germline, CDR1 is LNHNV, CDR2 YYDKDF (reference sequence). The ends lost 1 base at V and 7 bases at J; junction bases unmatched: 1. The CDR3 covers 13 residues. CDR3 coding DNA: TGTGCCACCAGCAGAGTGGGAGGGAATGAGCAGTTCTTC. Encoded protein: CATSRVGGNEQFF.

This clonotype was picked up one time. A much larger clone differs from this one at a single base, so this may be a read error. The CDR3 DNA is TGTGCCAGCAGTTTAGAGACTAGCGGACGCGGAACCACCGGGGAGCTGTTTTTT. This codes for CASSLETSGRGTTGELFF. The chain has TRBV28 and TRBJ2-2; 9 nucleotides line up with TRBD2. The V and J ends lost 2 bases and 4 bases, in that order; junction bases with no gene match: 11. Germline CDR1 reads MDHEN; CDR2 reads SYDVKM. The CDR3 runs to 18 residues.

This clonotype appeared a few times. The chain carries TRBV27 and TRBJ2-7, with 7 bases matching TRBD1. Germline CDR1 MNHEY, CDR2 SMNVEV (reference sequence). This CDR3 has 14 residues. V gave up 5 bases and J gave up 0 bases; unmatched junction bases: 4. CDR3: CASSGTANSYEQYF. CDR3 DNA: TGTGCCAGCAGTGGGACAGCGAACTCCTACGAGCAGTACTTC.

V is TRBV5-1 and J is TRBJ2-5, with D possibly being TRBD1 (6 bases). From germline, CDR1 is SGHRS and CDR2 YFSETQ. V shed 6 bases and J shed 5 bases, with 14 bases lying between them. This CDR3 is 13 amino acids long. CDR3 protein: CASTHQGRETQYF. The CDR3 nucleotides are TGCGCCAGCACACATCAGGGGCGGGAGACCCAGTACTTC.

This clonotype came up many times. This rearrangement joins TRBV29-1 to TRBJ2-5, with TRBD1 as a possible D gene (5 bases). This CDR3 contains 14 residues. Deletions cut 6 bases from V and 5 bases from J, with 19 bases between. Germline V lookup: CDR1 SQVTM, CDR2 ANQGSEA. The CDR3 region is CSVSYLGVQETQYF. CDR3 sequence (DNA): TGCAGCGTCTCCTACCTAGGGGTCCAGGAGACCCAGTACTTC. Drawing the rest from reference TRBV29-1 and TRBJ2-5, the complete variable domain is SAVISQKPSRDICQRGTSLTIQCQVDSQVTMMFWYRQQPGQSLTLIATANQGSEATYESGFVIDKFPISRPNLTFSTLTVSNMSPEDSSIYLCSVSYLGVQETQYFGPGTRLLVL.

Many counts were recorded for this clonotype. The chain couples TRBV10-3 to TRBJ2-5, with 7 bases fitting TRBD1. There are 13 residues in the CDR3. CDR1 is ENHRY and CDR2 is SYGVKD in the germline V gene. J gave up 1 base and V 5 bases, and 1 base lay outside the gene matches. CDR3 nucleotide sequence: TGTGCCATCAGTAACAGGGGCCAAGAGACCCAGTACTTC. The encoded protein is CAISNRGQETQYF.

This clonotype was recorded many times. This chain connects TRBV7-6 to TRBJ2-1, with 9 bases matching TRBD1. The V gene's germline CDR1 is SGHVS and CDR2 FNYEAQ. Germline trimming cut 1 base from V and 5 bases from J; bases unmatched to any gene: 3. This CDR3 spans 15 amino acids. The CDR3 nucleotides are TGTGCCAGCAGCTTAGGAACAGGGGGCCACAATGAGCAGTTCTTC. Its translation: CASSLGTGGHNEQFF.

In this sample, this clonotype turned up a few times. This chain uses TRBV7-9 with TRBJ2-2, with D unclear. The CDR3 runs 12 residues. CDR1 is SEHNR and CDR2 is FQNEAQ in the germline V gene (reference sequence). Trimming left V 5 bases short and J 8 bases short, with 9 bases between. Here the CDR3 reads CASSTPAGELFF. CDR3 sequence (DNA): TGTGCCAGCAGCACCCCGGCAGGGGAGCTGTTTTTT.

This clonotype occurred a few times. The rearrangement joins TRBV6-6 to TRBJ2-4; no definite D call. Germline CDR1 reads MNHNY; CDR2 reads SVGAGI (reference sequence). The CDR3 is 13 amino acids. Trimming cost V 4 bases and J 0 bases, with 4 bases left between them. The CDR3 sequence is CASSLLAKNIQYF. The CDR3 coding sequence is TGTGCCAGCAGTTTATTAGCCAAAAACATTCAGTACTTC.

This chain links TRBV6-2 or TRBV6-3 with TRBJ1-5, with D possibly being TRBD1 (5 bases). CDR3 length equals 14 residues. Germline values: CDR1 MNHEY, CDR2 SVGEGT. The V gene lost 2 bases and the J gene lost 2 bases, with 7 bases spanning the gap. In DNA form, the CDR3 reads TGTGCCAGCAGTTACAGGGGAGGCAATCAGCCCCAGCATTTT. This translates into CASSYRGGNQPQHF.

This clonotype occurred a few times. The V gene is TRBV29-1, the J gene TRBJ2-7, with 14 nucleotides matching TRBD2. CDR3 length equals 16 residues. CDR1 and CDR2 (germline): SQVTM, ANQGSEA. Trimming took 5 bases from V and 3 from J; bases not matched to a gene: 9. DNA for the CDR3: TGCAGCGTTTCCGGGACTAGCGGGAGAGCCAACTACGAGCAGTACTTC. It translates to CSVSGTSGRANYEQYF.